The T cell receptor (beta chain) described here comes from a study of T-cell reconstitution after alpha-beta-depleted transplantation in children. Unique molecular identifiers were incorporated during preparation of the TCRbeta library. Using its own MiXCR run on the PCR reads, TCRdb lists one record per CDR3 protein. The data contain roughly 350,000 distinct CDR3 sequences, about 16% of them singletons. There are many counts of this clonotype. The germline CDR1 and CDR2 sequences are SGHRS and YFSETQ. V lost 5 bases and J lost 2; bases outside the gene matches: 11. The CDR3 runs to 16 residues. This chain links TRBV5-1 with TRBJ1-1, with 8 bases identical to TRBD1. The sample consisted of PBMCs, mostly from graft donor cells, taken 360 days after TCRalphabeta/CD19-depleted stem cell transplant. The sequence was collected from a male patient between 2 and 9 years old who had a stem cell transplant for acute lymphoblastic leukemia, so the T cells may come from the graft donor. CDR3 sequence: CASSSGNGQGNTEAFF. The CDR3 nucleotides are TGCGCCAGCAGTTCAGGCAACGGACAGGGAAACACTGAAGCTTTCTTT.